This TCR beta chain was retrieved from a study of T-cell reconstitution after alpha-beta-depleted transplantation in children. Notes on the study in general: Newly produced T cells mostly provided counts and TCRbeta diversity after one year, as hyperexpanded clones declined. Several hundred expanded graft clones reportedly supplied alpha-beta T cells about two months after transplant.

Points on this clonotype: What it binds is unknown.

Trimming removed 5 bases from V and 8 bases from J; junction bases left unmatched: 10. CDR3 length: 14 residues. A library of TCRbeta sequences, prepared with unique molecular identifiers, was generated. Via MiXCR, TCRdb re-called the PCR reads, giving one row per CDR3 protein. The table records fewer than 550,000 distinct CDR3 sequences, about 16% of them present only once. Source: PBMCs, mostly from graft donor cells, taken 360 days after TCRalphabeta/CD19-depleted stem cell transplant. V is TRBV12-3 or TRBV12-4 and J is TRBJ1-2, with 8 bases aligning to TRBD1. This TCR derives from a boy under two years old who had a stem cell transplant for Wiskott-Aldrich syndrome, so the T cells may come from the graft donor. This CDR3 is CASSRPDREEGYTF. The CDR3, as DNA: TGTGCCAGCAGTCGCCCGGACAGGGAGGAAGGCTACACCTTC.